The 23 T cell receptor beta chains given below trace back to one sample, sequenced in a study of radiation and T cells in renal cell carcinoma. The time point: blood 2 weeks post-SBRT. Described treatment: 15 Gy SBRT to primary tumor, nephrectomy 4 weeks later. Clones were sequenced by immunoSEQ multiplex PCR, and TCRdb holds only the in-frame ones, with some missing. The profile shows just under 80,000 clones, roughly 85% of them singletons. The sequencing here drew on blood, taken from a patient whose treatment included radiotherapy and nephrectomy. These TCRs come from a woman aged 50 to 60 with renal cell carcinoma.

The chain couples TRBV7-7 to TRBJ1-2; TRBD1 might be the D (6 bases). Trimming removed 2 bases at V and 8 bases at J, with 21 bases between. The germline V gene has CDR1 SSHAT and CDR2 FNYEAQ (reference sequence). This CDR3 region has 16 residues. The CDR3 DNA reads TGTGCCAGCAGCTTACTTCCTATTCACAGGGCTGGAGGCTACACCTTC. It yields the protein CASSLLPIHRAGGYTF.

The chain employs TRBV11-2 and TRBJ2-2; 12 bases are shared with TRBD1. From germline, CDR1 is SGHAT and CDR2 FQNNGV. V trimming: 5 bases; J trimming: 4 bases; junction bases outside the gene matches: 5. The CDR3 runs to 16 residues. CDR3 nucleotides: TGTGCCAGCAGCCGGGACAGGGGGCTGGTCACCGGGGAGCTGTTTTTT. Protein: CASSRDRGLVTGELFF.

This clone has a single count. The chain combines TRBV14 with TRBJ2-7, with TRBD2 as a possible D gene (6 bases). Trimming removed 5 bases at V and 5 bases at J, with 13 bases between. The CDR3 spans 13 residues. Germline V gene lookup returns CDR1 SGHDN and CDR2 FVKESK. The CDR3 region is CASSGFGGNEQYF. DNA for the CDR3: TGTGCCAGCAGCGGGTTTGGAGGGAACGAGCAGTACTTC. Drawing the rest from reference TRBV14 and TRBJ2-7, the complete variable domain is EAGVTQFPSHSVIEKGQTVTLRCDPISGHDNLYWYRRVMGKEIKFLLHFVKESKQDESGMPNNRFLAERTGGTYSTLKVQPAELEDSGVYFCASSGFGGNEQYFGPGTRLTVT.

The chain is built from TRBV28 and TRBJ2-7; D is undetermined. The CDR3 length is 12 residues. CDR1 and CDR2 (germline): MDHEN, SYDVKM. Trimming shortened V by 5 bases and J by 1 base, and 6 bases separated the two germline ends. CDR3 sequence (DNA): TGTGCCAGCAGTACAGCTTCCTACGAGCAGTACTTC. It codes for CASSTASYEQYF.

This clone is a singleton in its sample. The rearrangement links TRBV21-1 to TRBJ2-3; the DNA was not compared with TRBD2, the D call given in the table. TRBV21-1 is tagged as a pseudogene. The CDR3 has 14 residues. As DNA, the CDR3 is TGTGCCAGCAGCAAAGGGAGGTACACAGATACGCAGTATTTT. Translating gives CASSKGRYTDTQYF.

The genes are TRBV5-8 and TRBJ2-1; no reliable D call. Trimming took off 4 bases at V and 6 bases at J, with 14 bases between the two ends. The CDR3 has 14 amino acids. Germline assignment: CDR1 SGHTS and CDR2 YDEGEE. CDR3 sequence: CASSRLYFGNEQFF. The CDR3 coding sequence is TGTGCCAGCAGCCGACTTTACTTCGGCAATGAGCAGTTCTTC.

V usage is TRBV7-2 and J usage is TRBJ2-3; a possible D gene is TRBD2 (6 bases). Germline CDR1 is SGHTA and CDR2 is FQGNSA. V was shortened by 5 bases and J by 5 bases, with 17 bases between the two germline ends. This CDR3 comprises 15 residues. For the CDR3, the DNA is TGTGCCAGCAGCGGGAGCGTTGGGGGGAGAGATACGCAGTATTTT. This codes for CASSGSVGGRDTQYF.

This clone was picked up one time. The chain recombines TRBV5-1 with TRBJ2-5; D is unresolved. V gave up 4 bases and J gave up 3 bases, with 19 bases separating them. There are 16 residues in the CDR3. Germline V gene sequence: CDR1 SGHRS, CDR2 YFSETQ. The DNA for the CDR3 is TGCGCCAGCAGCCTAAACCGCGTAAGAAGGAAAGAGACCCAGTACTTC. It specifies CASSLNRVRRKETQYF.

The V call is TRBV7-2, the J call TRBJ2-2; D is perhaps TRBD2 (6 bases). The CDR3 loop spans 15 amino acids. V was trimmed by 6 bases and J by 3 bases, leaving 14 bases between them. Germline values: CDR1 SGHTA, CDR2 FQGNSA. The CDR3 is CASRVRDSHTGELFF. The CDR3 DNA reads TGTGCCAGCAGGGTTCGGGACTCCCACACCGGGGAGCTGTTTTTT.

V is TRBV7-9 and J is TRBJ2-7; D unclear. The CDR3 consists of 16 residues. The V end lost 1 base, the J end lost 2 bases, and 15 bases lay between the germline ends. Germline CDR1 and CDR2: SEHNR and FQNEAQ (reference sequence). The CDR3: CASSLEGRPLTYEQYF. The CDR3 DNA follows: TGTGCCAGCAGCTTAGAAGGGCGACCCCTAACCTACGAGCAGTACTTC.

The V gene is TRBV19, the J gene TRBJ2-2; TRBD2 might be the D (7 bases). Germline V lookup: CDR1 LNHDA, CDR2 SQIVND (reference sequence). CDR3 size: 16 residues. V was cut by 5 bases and J by 2 bases, with 15 bases left in between. CDR3 sequence (DNA): TGTGCCAGTAGTGCCTCTGGCGGGGGCAACACCGGGGAGCTGTTTTTT. This translates into CASSASGGGNTGELFF. Full variable domain (rest looked up from reference TRBV19 and TRBJ2-2): DGGITQSPKYLFRKEGQNVTLSCEQNLNHDAMYWYRQDPGQGLRLIYYSQIVNDFQKGDIAEGYSVSREKKESFPLTVTSAQKNPTAFYLCASSASGGGNTGELFFGEGSRLTVL.

V usage is TRBV5-4 and J usage is TRBJ2-7; TRBD1 agrees at 12 bases. This CDR3 region has 14 residues. Germline assignment: CDR1 SGHNT and CDR2 YYREEE (reference sequence). Trimming removed 4 bases from V and 6 bases from J; junction bases left unmatched: 5. The CDR3: CASSLRDRGREQYF. The CDR3 bases are TGTGCCAGCAGCCTCCGGGACAGGGGGCGCGAGCAGTACTTC.

The chain joins TRBV5-6 to TRBJ2-3; TRBD2 matches 15 bases. Losses at the gene ends were 6 bases for V and 13 bases for J; bases not matched to a gene: 6. From germline, CDR1 is SGHDT and CDR2 YYEEEE. The CDR3 contains 13 residues. The CDR3 DNA reads as TGTGCCAGCACGGGGACTAGCGGGGGGTTTAAGTATTTT. Residues: CASTGTSGGFKYF.

This clone has a single count. This sequence joins TRBV7-2 and TRBJ2-3; D gene unclear. The CDR3 is made up of 15 amino acids. Trimming left V 0 bases short and J 0 bases short, with 7 bases between. Germline CDR1 and CDR2: SGHTA and FQGNSA. The CDR3 nucleotides read TGTGCCAGCAGCTTAGCGCTCGGGAGCACAGATACGCAGTATTTT. It yields the protein CASSLALGSTDTQYF.

The chain is built from TRBV5-8 and TRBJ1-5, with a possible D match to TRBD1 (6 bases). Trimming removed 2 bases at V and 0 bases at J, with 15 bases between. Germline CDR1 is SGHTS and CDR2 is YDEGEE. CDR3 size: 17 residues. CDR3 in amino acids: CASSLESDSYSNQPQHF. The CDR3 bases are TGTGCCAGCAGCTTAGAATCGGACAGCTATAGCAATCAGCCCCAGCATTTT.

The V and J genes are TRBV19 and TRBJ2-7; no clear D. CDR1 is LNHDA and CDR2 is SQIVND in the germline V gene (reference sequence). Trimming cost V 3 bases and J 5 bases, with 14 bases left between them. This CDR3 contains 14 residues. CDR3 sequence (DNA): TGTGCCAGTAGTATTGCTAATGTCGTGGACGAGCAGTACTTC. It specifies CASSIANVVDEQYF.

This clone has more than one count but fewer than ten. The rearrangement links TRBV11-2 to TRBJ2-2; TRBD1 aligns across 8 bases. With 5 bases clipped from V and 0 bases from J, the junction kept 5 bases outside the gene matches. CDR1 and CDR2 (germline): SGHAT, FQNNGV. There are 16 residues in the CDR3. The CDR3: CASSPIRGPNTGELFF. The CDR3 DNA reads TGTGCCAGCAGCCCGATCAGGGGGCCGAACACCGGGGAGCTGTTTTTT.

This sequence joins TRBV7-9 and TRBJ2-2; D gene ambiguous. Per germline, CDR1 SEHNR and CDR2 FQNEAQ (reference sequence). V was shortened by 5 bases and J by 7 bases, with 8 bases between the two germline ends. The CDR3 is 12 amino acids. The CDR3 loop reads CASSKGGGELFF. CDR3 nucleotides: TGTGCCAGCAGCAAAGGTGGCGGGGAGCTGTTTTTT.

The table lists this clone with a few counts. The J gene is TRBJ2-1, the V gene TRBV5-1; 7 positions match TRBD2. This CDR3 contains 13 residues. The V and J ends lost 1 base and 7 bases, in that order; junction bases with no gene match: 2. CDR1 is SGHRS, CDR2 YFSETQ, per germline. CDR3 bases: TGCGCCAGCAGCTTGTCGGGACTAAATGAGCAGTTCTTC. Its translation: CASSLSGLNEQFF.

This chain links TRBV18 with TRBJ2-2; 13 bases agree with TRBD2. V lost 1 base to trimming and J lost 6 bases; unmatched junction nucleotides: 2. Germline V gene sequence: CDR1 KGHSH, CDR2 LQKENI. The CDR3 totals 16 residues. The CDR3 is CASSPLTSGGSGELFF. The CDR3 DNA reads TGTGCCAGCTCACCACTGACTAGCGGGGGGTCCGGGGAGCTGTTTTTT.

This rearrangement joins TRBV25-1 to TRBJ1-5, with a tentative D call TRBD1 (5 bases). V gave up 6 bases and J gave up 6 bases, with 12 bases separating them. This CDR3 comprises 13 residues. Looked up from germline, CDR1 is MGHDK and CDR2 is SYGVNS. CDR3 loop: CASSSWGGQPQHF. The CDR3 region has the DNA TGTGCCAGCAGCTCCTGGGGGGGTCAGCCCCAGCATTTT.

The chain joins TRBV5-4 to TRBJ2-1; 9 nucleotides match TRBD2. Germline values: CDR1 SGHNT, CDR2 YYREEE (reference sequence). The V and J ends lost 0 bases and 0 bases, in that order; junction bases with no gene match: 4. The CDR3 has 17 amino acids. CDR3 DNA sequence: TGTGCCAGCAGCTTGGGGACTAGCGTCAGCTCCTACAATGAGCAGTTCTTC. This encodes CASSLGTSVSSYNEQFF.

The chain uses TRBV7-2 and TRBJ2-4, with D unclear. Germline V gene data show CDR1 as SGHTA and CDR2 as FQGNSA. V dropped 1 base and J dropped 6 bases, with 10 bases sitting between them. The CDR3 length is 14 residues. The CDR3 region is CASSLGALGNIQYF. CDR3 coding DNA: TGTGCCAGCAGCTTAGGGGCCTTGGGAAACATTCAGTACTTC.